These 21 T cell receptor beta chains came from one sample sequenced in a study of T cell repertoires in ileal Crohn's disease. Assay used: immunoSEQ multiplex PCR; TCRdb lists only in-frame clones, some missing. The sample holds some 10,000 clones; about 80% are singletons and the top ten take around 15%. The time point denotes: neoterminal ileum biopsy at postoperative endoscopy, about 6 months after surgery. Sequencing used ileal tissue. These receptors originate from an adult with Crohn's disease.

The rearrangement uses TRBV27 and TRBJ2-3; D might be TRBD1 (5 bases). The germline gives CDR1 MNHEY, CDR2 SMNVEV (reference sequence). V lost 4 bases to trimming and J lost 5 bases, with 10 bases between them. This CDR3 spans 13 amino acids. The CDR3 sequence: CASSSVDRDTQYF. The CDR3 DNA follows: TGTGCCAGCAGTTCAGTCGACAGAGATACGCAGTATTTT.

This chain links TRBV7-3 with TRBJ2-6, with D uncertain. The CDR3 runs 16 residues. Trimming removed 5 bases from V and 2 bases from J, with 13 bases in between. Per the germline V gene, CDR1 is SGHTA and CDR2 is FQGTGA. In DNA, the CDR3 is TGTGCCAGCAGCCCCCAGTCAGTCCCTGGGGCCAACGTCCTGACTTTC. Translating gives CASSPQSVPGANVLTF.

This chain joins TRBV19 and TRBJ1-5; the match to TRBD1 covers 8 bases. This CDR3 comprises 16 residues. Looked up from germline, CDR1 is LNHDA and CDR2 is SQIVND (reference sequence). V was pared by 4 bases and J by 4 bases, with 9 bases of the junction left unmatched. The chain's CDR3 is CASSKKGRGHNQPQHF. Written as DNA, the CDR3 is TGTGCCAGTAGTAAAAAGGGCAGGGGGCATAATCAGCCCCAGCATTTT.

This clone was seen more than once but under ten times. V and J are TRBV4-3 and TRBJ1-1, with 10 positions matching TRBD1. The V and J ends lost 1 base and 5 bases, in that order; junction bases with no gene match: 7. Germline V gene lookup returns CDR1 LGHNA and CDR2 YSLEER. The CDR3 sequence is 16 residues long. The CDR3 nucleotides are TGCGCCAGCAGCCAAGGGGAGGGACAGGGGTATACTGAAGCTTTCTTT. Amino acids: CASSQGEGQGYTEAFF.

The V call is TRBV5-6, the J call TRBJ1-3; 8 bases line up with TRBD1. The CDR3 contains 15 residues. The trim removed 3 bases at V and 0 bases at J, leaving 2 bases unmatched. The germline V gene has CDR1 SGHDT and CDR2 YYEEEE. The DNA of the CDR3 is TGTGCCAGCAGCTACGGGACAGGCTCTGGAAACACCATATATTTT. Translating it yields CASSYGTGSGNTIYF.

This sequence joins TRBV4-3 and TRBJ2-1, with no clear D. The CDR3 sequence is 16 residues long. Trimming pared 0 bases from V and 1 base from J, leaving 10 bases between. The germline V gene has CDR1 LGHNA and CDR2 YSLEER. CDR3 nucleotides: TGCGCCAGCAGCCAAGATAAGCGCCAGTCCTACAATGAGCAGTTCTTC. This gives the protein CASSQDKRQSYNEQFF.

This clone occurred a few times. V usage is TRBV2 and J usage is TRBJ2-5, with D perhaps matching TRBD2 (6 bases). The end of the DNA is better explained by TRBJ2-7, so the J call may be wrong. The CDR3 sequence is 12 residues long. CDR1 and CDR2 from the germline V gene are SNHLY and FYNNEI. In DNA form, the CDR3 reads TGTGCCAGCAGTGTAGGAGGGGACGAGCAGTACTTC. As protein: CASSVGGDEQYF.

As DNA, the CDR3 is TGTGCCTGGGGGGGACAGGGGGAGCAGTACTTC. It encodes CAWGGQGEQYF. The chain recombines TRBV30 with TRBJ2-7; 10 nucleotides match TRBD1. Germline CDR1 and CDR2: GTSNPN and SVGIG (reference sequence). The CDR3 is 11 amino acids. V lost 5 bases and J lost 7; bases outside the gene matches: 2.

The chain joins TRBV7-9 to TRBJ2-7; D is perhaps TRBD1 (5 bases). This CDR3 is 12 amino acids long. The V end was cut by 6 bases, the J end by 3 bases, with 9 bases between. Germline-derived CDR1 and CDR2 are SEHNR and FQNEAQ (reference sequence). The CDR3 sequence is CASRDDSYEQYF. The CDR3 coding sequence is TGTGCCAGCAGGGATGACAGCTACGAGCAGTACTTC.

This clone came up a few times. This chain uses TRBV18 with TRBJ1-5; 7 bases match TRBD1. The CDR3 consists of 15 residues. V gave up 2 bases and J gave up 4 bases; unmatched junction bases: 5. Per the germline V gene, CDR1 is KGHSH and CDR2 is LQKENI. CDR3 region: CASSPWDSRNQPQHF. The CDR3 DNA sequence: TGTGCCAGCTCACCATGGGACAGTAGGAATCAGCCCCAGCATTTT.

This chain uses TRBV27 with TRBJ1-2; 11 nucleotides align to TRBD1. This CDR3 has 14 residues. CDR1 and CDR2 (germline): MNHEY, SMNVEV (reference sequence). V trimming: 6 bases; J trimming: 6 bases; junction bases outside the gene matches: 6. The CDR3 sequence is CASRKGQGEDGYTF. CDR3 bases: TGTGCCAGCAGAAAGGGACAGGGGGAAGATGGCTACACCTTC.

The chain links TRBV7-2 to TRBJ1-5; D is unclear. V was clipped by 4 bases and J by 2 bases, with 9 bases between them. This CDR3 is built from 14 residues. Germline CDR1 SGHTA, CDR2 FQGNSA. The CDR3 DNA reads TGTGCCAGCAGCTCGCCTCAGGGCAATCAGCCCCAGCATTTT. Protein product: CASSSPQGNQPQHF. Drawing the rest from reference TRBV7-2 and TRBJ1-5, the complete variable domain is GAGVSQSPSNKVTEKGKDVELRCDPISGHTALYWYRQSLGQGLEFLIYFQGNSAPDKSGLPSDRFSAERTGGSVSTLTIQRTQQEDSAVYLCASSSPQGNQPQHFGDGTRLSIL.

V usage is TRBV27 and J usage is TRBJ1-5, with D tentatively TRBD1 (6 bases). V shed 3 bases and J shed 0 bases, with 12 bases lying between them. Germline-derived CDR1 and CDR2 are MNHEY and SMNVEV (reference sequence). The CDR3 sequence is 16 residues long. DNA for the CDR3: TGTGCCAGCAGTTTTAGGGGGGGGTATAGCAATCAGCCCCAGCATTTT. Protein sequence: CASSFRGGYSNQPQHF.

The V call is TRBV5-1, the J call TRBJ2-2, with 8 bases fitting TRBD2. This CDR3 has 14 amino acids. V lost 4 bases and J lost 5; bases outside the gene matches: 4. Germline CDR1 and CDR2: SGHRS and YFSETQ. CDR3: CASSAVAGTGELFF. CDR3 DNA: TGCGCCAGCAGCGCGGTAGCGGGGACCGGGGAGCTGTTTTTT. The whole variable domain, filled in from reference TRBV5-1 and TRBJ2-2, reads KAGVTQTPRYLIKTRGQQVTLSCSPISGHRSVSWYQQTPGQGLQFLFEYFSETQRNKGNFPGRFSGRQFSNSRSEMNVSTLELGDSALYLCASSAVAGTGELFFGEGSRLTVL.

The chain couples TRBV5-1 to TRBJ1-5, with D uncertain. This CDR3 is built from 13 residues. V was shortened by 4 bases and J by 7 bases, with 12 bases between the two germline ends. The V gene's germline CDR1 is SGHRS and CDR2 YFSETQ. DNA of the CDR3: TGCGCCAGCAGCGGAGTCCCGGGACAGCCCCAGCATTTT. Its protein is CASSGVPGQPQHF.

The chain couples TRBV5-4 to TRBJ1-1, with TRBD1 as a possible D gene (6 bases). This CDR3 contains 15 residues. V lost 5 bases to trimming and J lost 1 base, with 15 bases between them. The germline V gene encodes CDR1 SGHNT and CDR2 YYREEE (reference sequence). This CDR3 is CASSHTRTANTEAFF. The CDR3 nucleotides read TGTGCCAGCAGTCATACCCGGACAGCGAACACTGAAGCTTTCTTT.

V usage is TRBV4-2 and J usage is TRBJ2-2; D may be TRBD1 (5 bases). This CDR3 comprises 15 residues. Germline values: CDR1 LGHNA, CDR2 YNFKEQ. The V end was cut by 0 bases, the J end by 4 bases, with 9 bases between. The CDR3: CASSQDQDITGELFF. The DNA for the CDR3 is TGTGCCAGCAGCCAAGATCAGGACATCACCGGGGAGCTGTTTTTT.

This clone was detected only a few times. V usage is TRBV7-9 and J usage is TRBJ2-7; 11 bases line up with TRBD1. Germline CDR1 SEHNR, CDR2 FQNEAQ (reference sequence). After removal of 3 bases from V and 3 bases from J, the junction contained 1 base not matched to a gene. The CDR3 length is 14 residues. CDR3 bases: TGTGCCAGCAGCTTCGGGACAGGGGGCTACGAGCAGTACTTC. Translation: CASSFGTGGYEQYF. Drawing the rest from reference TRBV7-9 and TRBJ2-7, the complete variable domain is DTGVSQNPRHKITKRGQNVTFRCDPISEHNRLYWYRQTLGQGPEFLTYFQNEAQLEKSRLLSDRFSAERPKGSFSTLEIQRTEQGDSAMYLCASSFGTGGYEQYFGPGTRLTVT.

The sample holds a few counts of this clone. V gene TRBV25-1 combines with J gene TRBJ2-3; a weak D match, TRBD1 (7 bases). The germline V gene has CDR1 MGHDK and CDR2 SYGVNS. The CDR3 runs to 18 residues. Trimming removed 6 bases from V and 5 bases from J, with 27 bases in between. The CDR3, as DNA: TGTGCCAGCAGGCCCTTACGCGACAGGGATCGGCGGGGAGATACGCAGTATTTT. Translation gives CASRPLRDRDRRGDTQYF.

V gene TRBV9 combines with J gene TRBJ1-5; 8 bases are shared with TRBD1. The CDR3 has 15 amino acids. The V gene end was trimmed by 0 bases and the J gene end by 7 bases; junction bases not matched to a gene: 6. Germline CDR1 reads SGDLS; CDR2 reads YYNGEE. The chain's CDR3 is CASSVGAQGAQPQHF. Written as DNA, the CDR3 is TGTGCCAGCAGCGTAGGAGCGCAGGGGGCACAGCCCCAGCATTTT.

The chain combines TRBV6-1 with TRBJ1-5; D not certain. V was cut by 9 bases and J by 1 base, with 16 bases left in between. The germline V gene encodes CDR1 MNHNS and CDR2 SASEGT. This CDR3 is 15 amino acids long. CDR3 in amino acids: CASRYEELSNQPQHF. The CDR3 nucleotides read TGTGCCAGTCGCTACGAGGAGCTCAGCAATCAGCCCCAGCATTTT.